This T cell receptor beta chain was retrieved from a study of cytomegalovirus exposure and HLA in healthy donors. PCR employed 60 Vbeta and 13 Jbeta primers. TCRdb's copy holds only in-frame clones and misses some; the assay was immunoSEQ multiplex PCR. The sample includes tens of thousands of clones, more than 85% of them seen just once. The CDR3 length is 19 residues. The clonotype was recovered from a woman between 18 and 30 years old in good health and CMV-seronegative. The chain joins TRBV21-1 to TRBJ2-4; the table calls TRBD2, which could not be checked here. TRBV21-1 has pseudogene status. Sequencing input: PBMCs. CDR3 region: CASTWINPPRVLAKNIQYF. The CDR3, as DNA: TGTGCCAGCACCTGGATCAATCCGCCGAGGGTCTTAGCCAAAAACATTCAGTACTTC.